This T cell receptor beta chain was sequenced in a study of T cells after yellow fever vaccination. Overall study results and limits: Most primary-vaccination clones recurred post-booster (roughly 97% CD4, about 90% CD8). FACS-sorted repertoires might harbor abundant contaminating clonotypes from the bulk population.

Each CDR3 protein is one row after TCRdb ran MiXCR on the 5' RACE reads. Of fewer than 350,000 distinct CDR3 sequences in the sample, 3.5% to 5% were seen once. The CDR3 totals 17 residues. V shed 0 bases and J shed 2 bases, with 17 bases lying between them. Germline CDR1 and CDR2: SGHRS and YFSETQ. This clonotype was counted a few times. Its antigen is not known. This material consisted of PBMCs, taken 15 days after the yellow fever booster vaccination. The clonotype was recovered from a man aged 18 to 30 who received the YFV17D yellow fever vaccine. The genes are TRBV5-1 and TRBJ2-5, with D tentatively TRBD2 (5 bases). CDR3 sequence (DNA): TGCGCCAGCAGCTTGGCCCGCTTAGTCGGGAAGCAAGAGACCCAGTACTTC. This codes for CASSLARLVGKQETQYF.